This is a list of T cell receptor beta chains from one sample in a study of T-cell reconstitution after alpha-beta-depleted transplantation in children. TCRdb reanalysed the PCR reads using MiXCR and keeps one entry per CDR3 protein. The repertoire holds 700,000 or so distinct CDR3 sequences, with about 12% as singletons. This specimen was PBMCs, taken before TCRalphabeta/CD19-depleted stem cell transplant. The receptors were sampled from a girl aged 2 to 10 with congenital amegakaryocytic thrombocytopenia, due to receive a stem cell transplant. Both conserved end residues are part of each CDR3. D genes are given only for firm matches. The size field is filled for only some rows; it gives once, few, many or a size class.

clone_size: many
d_call: .
v_call: TRBV5-1
j_call: TRBJ2-2
cdr3_aa: CASSLNRPPLNTGELFF
cdr3_nt: TGCGCCAGCAGCTTGAACAGGCCGCCCCTAAACACCGGGGAGCTGTTTTTT

clone_size: many
d_call: .
v_call: TRBV9
j_call: TRBJ2-3
cdr3_aa: CASSVDGGSSTDTQYF
cdr3_nt: TGTGCCAGCAGCGTAGACGGAGGATCTAGCACAGATACGCAGTATTTT

clone_size: .
d_call: .
v_call: TRBV5-1
j_call: TRBJ2-4
cdr3_aa: CASSTGGEAKNIQYF
cdr3_nt: TGCGCCAGCAGCACCGGAGGGGAAGCCAAAAACATTCAGTACTTC

clone_size: many
d_call: .
v_call: TRBV28
j_call: TRBJ2-4
cdr3_aa: CASRRWLANIQYF
cdr3_nt: TGTGCCAGCAGAAGATGGCTAGCAAACATTCAGTACTTC

clone_size: many
d_call: .
v_call: TRBV27
j_call: TRBJ2-7
cdr3_aa: CASWTAYEQYF
cdr3_nt: TGTGCCAGCTGGACAGCCTACGAGCAGTACTTC

clone_size: few
d_call: TRBD2
v_call: TRBV6-5
j_call: TRBJ2-3
cdr3_aa: CASSTGTSGLADTQYF
cdr3_nt: TGTGCCAGCAGTACCGGGACTAGCGGATTAGCAGATACGCAGTATTTT

clone_size: .
d_call: .
v_call: TRBV7-7
j_call: TRBJ2-2
cdr3_aa: CASSRYWDMNTGELFF
cdr3_nt: TGTGCCAGCAGCCGTTATTGGGACATGAACACCGGGGAGCTGTTTTTT

clone_size: many
d_call: TRBD1
v_call: TRBV27
j_call: TRBJ1-5
cdr3_aa: CASGLAGSRGLRQPQHF
cdr3_nt: TGTGCCAGCGGACTCGCTGGTAGCAGGGGGCTTCGTCAGCCCCAGCATTTT

clone_size: .
d_call: .
v_call: TRBV6-1
j_call: TRBJ1-4
cdr3_aa: CASSADYRVAEKLFF
cdr3_nt: TGTGCCAGCAGTGCAGATTACAGGGTGGCTGAAAAACTGTTTTTT

clone_size: many
d_call: .
v_call: TRBV29-1
j_call: TRBJ1-1
cdr3_aa: CSTGSTEAFF
cdr3_nt: TGCAGCACAGGTAGCACTGAAGCTTTCTTT

clone_size: many
d_call: TRBD2
v_call: TRBV5-1
j_call: TRBJ2-3
cdr3_aa: CASSNGLVRDTQYF
cdr3_nt: TGCGCCAGCAGCAACGGACTAGTTCGGGATACGCAGTATTTT

clone_size: few
d_call: .
v_call: TRBV5-1
j_call: TRBJ2-7
cdr3_aa: CASSLAQGRGYEQYF
cdr3_nt: TGCGCCAGCAGCTTGGCTCAGGGTCGAGGTTACGAGCAGTACTTC

clone_size: few
d_call: .
v_call: TRBV6-6
j_call: TRBJ2-3
cdr3_aa: CASGLPTDTQYF
cdr3_nt: TGTGCCAGCGGCCTTCCTACAGATACGCAGTATTTT

clone_size: many
d_call: .
v_call: TRBV5-6
j_call: TRBJ2-6
cdr3_aa: CASRIKGVPGANVLTF
cdr3_nt: TGTGCCAGCAGGATAAAGGGAGTTCCTGGGGCCAACGTCCTGACTTTC

clone_size: many
d_call: TRBD1
v_call: TRBV20-1
j_call: TRBJ1-2
cdr3_aa: CSARQGAGYGYTF
cdr3_nt: TGCAGTGCGAGACAGGGGGCGGGCTATGGCTACACCTTC

clone_size: .
d_call: .
v_call: TRBV5-1
j_call: TRBJ2-3
cdr3_aa: CASSGTGKKTDTQYF
cdr3_nt: TGCGCCAGCAGCGGTACGGGGAAAAAGACAGATACGCAGTATTTT

clone_size: .
d_call: .
v_call: TRBV28
j_call: TRBJ2-1
cdr3_aa: CASSLPHRGEQFF
cdr3_nt: TGTGCCAGCAGTTTACCCCACCGGGGTGAGCAGTTCTTC

clone_size: few
d_call: TRBD1
v_call: TRBV29-1
j_call: TRBJ2-1
cdr3_aa: CSVEQGAYEQFF
cdr3_nt: TGCAGCGTTGAACAGGGGGCGTATGAGCAGTTCTTC

clone_size: many
d_call: .
v_call: TRBV7-9
j_call: TRBJ2-3
cdr3_aa: CASVPQASPGDTQYF
cdr3_nt: TGTGCCAGCGTCCCTCAGGCTTCCCCCGGGGATACGCAGTATTTT

clone_size: few
d_call: .
v_call: TRBV4-1
j_call: TRBJ2-1
cdr3_aa: CASSLGPPASNEQFF
cdr3_nt: TGCGCCAGCAGCCTGGGACCACCCGCGTCCAATGAGCAGTTCTTC

clone_size: many
d_call: .
v_call: TRBV20-1
j_call: TRBJ1-4
cdr3_aa: CSARDASWPATNEKLFF
cdr3_nt: TGCAGTGCTAGAGATGCGTCTTGGCCAGCAACTAATGAAAAACTGTTTTTT

clone_size: few
d_call: TRBD2
v_call: TRBV3-1
j_call: TRBJ2-7
cdr3_aa: CASSQVLAGVYEQYF
cdr3_nt: TGTGCCAGCAGCCAAGTTCTAGCGGGAGTGTATGAGCAGTACTTC

clone_size: few
d_call: .
v_call: TRBV5-1
j_call: TRBJ2-4
cdr3_aa: CASSNGEDGIQYF
cdr3_nt: TGCGCCAGCAGCAACGGGGAAGATGGCATTCAGTACTTC

clone_size: few
d_call: TRBD2
v_call: TRBV12-3/TRBV12-4
j_call: TRBJ2-1
cdr3_aa: CASSSEAGLAGVRFYNEQFF
cdr3_nt: TGTGCCAGCAGTTCCGAAGCCGGACTAGCGGGAGTCAGATTCTACAATGAGCAGTTCTTC

clone_size: .
d_call: .
v_call: TRBV5-1
j_call: TRBJ1-2
cdr3_aa: CASTSSGAEGYTF
cdr3_nt: TGCGCCAGCACCTCTTCGGGGGCTGAGGGCTACACCTTC

clone_size: many
d_call: .
v_call: TRBV5-1
j_call: TRBJ2-2
cdr3_aa: CASSPVAGELFF
cdr3_nt: TGCGCCAGCAGCCCCGTTGCGGGGGAGCTGTTTTTT

clone_size: .
d_call: .
v_call: TRBV20-1
j_call: TRBJ2-1
cdr3_aa: CSARDPLNSYNEQFF
cdr3_nt: TGCAGTGCTAGAGATCCACTAAACTCCTACAATGAGCAGTTCTTC

clone_size: .
d_call: .
v_call: TRBV9
j_call: TRBJ2-5
cdr3_aa: CASSPSPEDYPPETQYF
cdr3_nt: TGTGCCAGCAGCCCGAGCCCCGAGGACTACCCCCCGGAGACCCAGTACTTC

clone_size: few
d_call: TRBD2
v_call: TRBV7-9
j_call: TRBJ2-4
cdr3_aa: CASSRLAGGPGKNIQYF
cdr3_nt: TGTGCCAGCAGCCGACTAGCGGGAGGGCCAGGCAAAAACATTCAGTACTTC

clone_size: .
d_call: TRBD2
v_call: TRBV20-1
j_call: TRBJ2-1
cdr3_aa: CSTAGTRGYEQFF
cdr3_nt: TGCAGTACCGCCGGGACTAGAGGCTATGAGCAGTTCTTC

clone_size: many
d_call: TRBD1
v_call: TRBV29-1
j_call: TRBJ1-2
cdr3_aa: CSVEEPGDRAGYTF
cdr3_nt: TGCAGCGTTGAAGAACCCGGTGACAGGGCTGGCTACACCTTC

clone_size: few
d_call: TRBD1
v_call: TRBV20-1
j_call: TRBJ2-1
cdr3_aa: CSAEGTGNNNEQFF
cdr3_nt: TGCAGTGCTGAAGGGACAGGGAATAACAATGAGCAGTTCTTC

clone_size: few
d_call: .
v_call: TRBV28
j_call: TRBJ2-3
cdr3_aa: CASSLVRKEGSTDTQYF
cdr3_nt: TGTGCCAGCAGTTTGGTCCGAAAGGAGGGTAGCACAGATACGCAGTATTTT

clone_size: many
d_call: TRBD2
v_call: TRBV20-1
j_call: TRBJ2-7
cdr3_aa: CSALPTSEAYEQYF
cdr3_nt: TGCAGTGCCCTTCCGACTAGCGAGGCCTACGAGCAGTACTTC

clone_size: many
d_call: TRBD1
v_call: TRBV5-1
j_call: TRBJ2-5
cdr3_aa: CASSRGDRGFGTRETQYF
cdr3_nt: TGCGCCAGCAGCCGAGGGGACAGGGGTTTTGGGACACGAGAGACCCAGTACTTC

clone_size: .
d_call: TRBD1
v_call: TRBV29-1
j_call: TRBJ1-2
cdr3_aa: CSAAVRGPGYTF
cdr3_nt: TGCAGCGCCGCGGTTAGGGGGCCTGGCTACACCTTC

clone_size: few
d_call: .
v_call: TRBV20-1
j_call: TRBJ2-3
cdr3_aa: CSAPYPGLSTDTQYF
cdr3_nt: TGCAGCGCACCATACCCGGGACTCAGCACAGATACGCAGTATTTT

clone_size: many
d_call: .
v_call: TRBV20-1
j_call: TRBJ2-5
cdr3_aa: CSARDGGQETQYF
cdr3_nt: TGCAGTGCTAGAGACGGCGGACAAGAGACCCAGTACTTC

clone_size: many
d_call: .
v_call: TRBV20-1
j_call: TRBJ1-5
cdr3_aa: CSAIARGNQPQHF
cdr3_nt: TGCAGTGCTATTGCCAGGGGCAATCAGCCCCAGCATTTT

clone_size: .
d_call: TRBD2
v_call: TRBV30
j_call: TRBJ2-1
cdr3_aa: CAWSGGSGTSGRPSSYNEQFF
cdr3_nt: TGTGCCTGGAGTGGGGGGTCGGGGACTAGCGGGAGGCCCAGCTCCTACAATGAGCAGTTCTTC

clone_size: few
d_call: TRBD1
v_call: TRBV4-1
j_call: TRBJ2-7
cdr3_aa: CASSQEGQGQGEQYF
cdr3_nt: TGCGCCAGCAGCCAAGAAGGACAGGGTCAAGGCGAGCAGTACTTC

clone_size: many
d_call: .
v_call: TRBV12-3/TRBV12-4
j_call: TRBJ2-4
cdr3_aa: CASSFSRVGDIQYF
cdr3_nt: TGTGCCAGCAGTTTCTCTCGGGTCGGGGACATTCAGTACTTC

clone_size: many
d_call: .
v_call: TRBV5-1
j_call: TRBJ2-3
cdr3_aa: CASSSTGTDTQYF
cdr3_nt: TGCGCCAGCAGCTCCACAGGCACAGATACGCAGTATTTT

clone_size: .
d_call: .
v_call: TRBV7-2
j_call: TRBJ1-2
cdr3_aa: CASSLVNWVPGYGYTF
cdr3_nt: TGTGCCAGCAGCTTAGTCAATTGGGTACCTGGCTATGGCTACACCTTC

clone_size: few
d_call: TRBD1
v_call: TRBV4-2
j_call: TRBJ1-4
cdr3_aa: CASSQVGTAEDEKLFF
cdr3_nt: TGTGCCAGCAGCCAAGTCGGGACAGCCGAGGATGAAAAACTGTTTTTT

clone_size: few
d_call: .
v_call: TRBV2
j_call: TRBJ2-7
cdr3_aa: CASSEFAGPVGEQYF
cdr3_nt: TGTGCCAGCAGTGAATTTGCGGGACCAGTTGGTGAGCAGTACTTC

clone_size: .
d_call: TRBD2
v_call: TRBV20-1
j_call: TRBJ2-7
cdr3_aa: CSAASGMSSYEQYF
cdr3_nt: TGCAGTGCCGCTAGCGGGATGAGCTCCTACGAGCAGTACTTC

clone_size: .
d_call: TRBD2
v_call: TRBV7-8
j_call: TRBJ2-3
cdr3_aa: CASSLAGLAGTTDTQYF
cdr3_nt: TGTGCCAGCAGCTTAGCTGGACTAGCGGGAACCACAGATACGCAGTATTTT

clone_size: many
d_call: TRBD1
v_call: TRBV10-3
j_call: TRBJ2-3
cdr3_aa: CAIGQGVSTDTQYF
cdr3_nt: TGTGCCATCGGGCAGGGGGTCAGCACAGATACGCAGTATTTT

clone_size: many
d_call: TRBD1
v_call: TRBV5-1
j_call: TRBJ2-7
cdr3_aa: CASSADGTGGHEQYF
cdr3_nt: TGCGCCAGCAGCGCGGATGGGACAGGGGGCCACGAGCAGTACTTC

clone_size: many
d_call: TRBD2
v_call: TRBV29-1
j_call: TRBJ2-3
cdr3_aa: CSSSSAGGTDTQYF
cdr3_nt: TGCAGCTCCTCATCGGCGGGAGGGACAGATACGCAGTATTTT

clone_size: few
d_call: TRBD1
v_call: TRBV10-3
j_call: TRBJ2-5
cdr3_aa: CACAGQETETQYF
cdr3_nt: TGTGCCTGCGCGGGACAGGAGACAGAGACCCAGTACTTC

clone_size: many
d_call: TRBD2
v_call: TRBV20-1
j_call: TRBJ2-1
cdr3_aa: CSASSAGRSLGEQFF
cdr3_nt: TGCAGTGCCAGCTCAGCGGGAAGATCCCTCGGGGAGCAGTTCTTC

clone_size: many
d_call: .
v_call: TRBV12-3/TRBV12-4
j_call: TRBJ1-2
cdr3_aa: CASSSGQLVEGYTF
cdr3_nt: TGTGCCAGCAGTTCCGGACAGCTGGTTGAAGGCTACACCTTC

clone_size: few
d_call: .
v_call: TRBV20-1
j_call: TRBJ2-5
cdr3_aa: CSAREGTQYF
cdr3_nt: TGCAGTGCTAGAGAAGGAACCCAGTACTTC

clone_size: .
d_call: .
v_call: TRBV29-1
j_call: TRBJ2-4
cdr3_aa: CSVETWDGRSIQYF
cdr3_nt: TGCAGCGTTGAAACTTGGGACGGCAGAAGCATTCAGTACTTC

clone_size: .
d_call: .
v_call: TRBV3-1
j_call: TRBJ1-1
cdr3_aa: CASSDTGGEAFF
cdr3_nt: TGTGCCAGCAGCGATACCGGGGGAGAAGCTTTCTTT

clone_size: many
d_call: .
v_call: TRBV5-1
j_call: TRBJ1-2
cdr3_aa: CASSLARNRDFDYGYTF
cdr3_nt: TGCGCCAGCAGCTTGGCCCGAAACAGGGACTTTGACTATGGCTACACCTTC